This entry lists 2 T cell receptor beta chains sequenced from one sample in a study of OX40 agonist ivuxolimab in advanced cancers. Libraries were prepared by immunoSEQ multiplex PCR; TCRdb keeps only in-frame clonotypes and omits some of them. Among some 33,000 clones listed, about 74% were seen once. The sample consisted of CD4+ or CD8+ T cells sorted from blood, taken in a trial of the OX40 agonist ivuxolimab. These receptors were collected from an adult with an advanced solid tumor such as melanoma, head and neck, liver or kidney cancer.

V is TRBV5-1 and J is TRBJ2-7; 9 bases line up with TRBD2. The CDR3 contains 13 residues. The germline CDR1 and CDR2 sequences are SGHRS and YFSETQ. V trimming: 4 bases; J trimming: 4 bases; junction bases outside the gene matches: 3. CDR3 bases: TGCGCCAGCAGCCCAGCGGGGGGATACGAGCAGTACTTC. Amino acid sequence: CASSPAGGYEQYF.

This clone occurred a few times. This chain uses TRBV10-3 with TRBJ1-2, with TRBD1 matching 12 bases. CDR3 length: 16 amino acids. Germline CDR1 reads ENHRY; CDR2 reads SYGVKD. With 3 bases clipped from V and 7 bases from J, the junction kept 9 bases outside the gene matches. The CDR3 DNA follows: TGTGCCATCAGTGATCGTACGGGACAGGGGGCAGGTGGCTACACCTTC. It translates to CAISDRTGQGAGGYTF.